This T cell receptor beta chain was obtained from a study of T cells after yellow fever vaccination. In TCRdb, the 5' RACE reads were re-called with MiXCR into one record per CDR3 protein. Counted here are just under 600,000 distinct CDR3 sequences, about 13% occurring once; the ten biggest clones make up about 14%. CDR1 is DFQATT, CDR2 SNEGSKA, per germline (reference sequence). Trimming removed 3 bases at V and 2 bases at J, with 2 bases between. This CDR3 has 10 residues. In this sample, this clonotype turned up many times. This sequence originates from a man aged 25 to 40 who received the YFV17D yellow fever vaccine. The sequences come from PBMCs, collected on the day of the yellow fever booster vaccination. J is TRBJ2-7 and V is TRBV20-1; the D is unclear. The CDR3 bases are TGCAGTGCTAGCCCCTACGAGCAGTACTTC. Translated: CSASPYEQYF.